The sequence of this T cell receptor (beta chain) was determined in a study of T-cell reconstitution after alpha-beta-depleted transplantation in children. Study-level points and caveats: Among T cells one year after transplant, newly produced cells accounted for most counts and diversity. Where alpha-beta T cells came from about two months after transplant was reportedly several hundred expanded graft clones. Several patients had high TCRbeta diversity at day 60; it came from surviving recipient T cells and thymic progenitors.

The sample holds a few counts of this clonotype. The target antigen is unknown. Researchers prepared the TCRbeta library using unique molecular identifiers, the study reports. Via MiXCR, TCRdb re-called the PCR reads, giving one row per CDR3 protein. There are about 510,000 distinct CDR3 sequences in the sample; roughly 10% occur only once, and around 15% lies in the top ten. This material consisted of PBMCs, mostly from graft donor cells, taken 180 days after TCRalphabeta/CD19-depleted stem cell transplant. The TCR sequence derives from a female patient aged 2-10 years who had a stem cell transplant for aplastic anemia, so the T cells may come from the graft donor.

CDR3 loop: CASSLVAGGYTDTQYF. In DNA form, the CDR3 reads TGTGCCAGCAGTTTAGTGGCAGGGGGCTACACAGATACGCAGTATTTT. This sequence joins TRBV12-3 or TRBV12-4 and TRBJ2-3; TRBD1 aligns across 8 bases. Germline trimming cut 1 base from V and 2 bases from J; bases unmatched to any gene: 5. The CDR3 runs to 16 residues.